The following is a T cell receptor beta chain sequence with its context. Its specificity is not known. This entry comes from a study of T cell responses to AZD1222 COVID-19 vaccine. On the study more broadly: Some second doses came at about 4 weeks and others at about 12 weeks; these were pooled. Notes on the study in general: AZD1222 recipients seropositive at baseline numbered only five to seven. Every sample of the repertoires postdated the peak T cell response.

V lost 7 bases and J 2 bases, leaving 13 bases between the germline ends. CDR1 and CDR2 from the germline V gene are SGHRS and YFSETQ. The CDR3 runs to 15 residues. The protocol was immunoSEQ multiplex PCR, while the TCRdb copy is restricted to in-frame clones and leaves out a portion. This table holds 90,000 to 95,000 clones, 65% to 90% found once. The chain links TRBV5-1 to TRBJ2-6, with D possibly TRBD1 on 5 matching bases. The TCR comes from an adult in good health. Sequences were derived from peripheral blood, sampled on day 0 of AZD1222 vaccination. The chain's CDR3 is CASYPGITGANVLTF. The DNA of the CDR3 is TGCGCCAGCTATCCAGGGATCACTGGGGCCAACGTCCTGACTTTC.